This note documents a single TCR beta chain sequence. Using immunoSEQ multiplex PCR, the repertoire was profiled, and TCRdb retains in-frame clones only, with some absent. The data show tens of thousands of clones, 95% seen once. The data belong to a study of technical replicates of blood from a few donors. The CDR3 is 19 amino acids. V was pared by 1 base and J by 4 bases, with 10 bases of the junction left unmatched. Germline values: CDR1 SGHAT, CDR2 FQNNGV. The origin of this receptor is a human donor in good health. The source material was T cells isolated from PBMCs. The chain employs TRBV11-2 and TRBJ2-6, with TRBD2 matching 10 bases. The CDR3 reads CASSLVGLAGDNGANVLTF. CDR3 in DNA: TGTGCCAGCAGCTTAGTAGGGCTAGCGGGAGATAACGGGGCCAACGTCCTGACTTTC.